These T cell receptor beta chains were read from a single sample in a study of blood T cell repertoires in COVID-19. Sequencing was performed with immunoSEQ multiplex PCR; in TCRdb, only in-frame clones are kept and a portion is missing. The table has a few hundred thousand clones, about 90% seen once. Specimen: PBMCs or T cells enriched from blood (not recorded which). Source of these receptors: a woman aged 50 to 60 with acute COVID-19. Both conserved end residues are part of each CDR3. The order of the fields is CDR3 protein, clone size, J gene, V gene. Clone size appears in some rows only: once, few, many, or a class for an expanded clone.

cdr3_aa: CASSRSGGTYTF
clone_size: .
j_call: TRBJ1-2
v_call: TRBV19

cdr3_aa: CASSLVLGNYEQYF
clone_size: .
j_call: TRBJ2-7
v_call: TRBV5-5

cdr3_aa: CASSLVEVTGGEKLFF
clone_size: .
j_call: TRBJ1-4
v_call: TRBV7-6

cdr3_aa: CASSLRLAGEVRGTDTQYF
clone_size: .
j_call: TRBJ2-3
v_call: TRBV7-9

cdr3_aa: CASRPRAARNSPLHF
clone_size: .
j_call: TRBJ1-6
v_call: TRBV7-2

cdr3_aa: CASSLGYRASGNTIYF
clone_size: .
j_call: TRBJ1-3
v_call: TRBV5-1

cdr3_aa: CASSDHWTGGDGYTF
clone_size: .
j_call: TRBJ1-2
v_call: TRBV2

cdr3_aa: CASSPRSGGTYEQYF
clone_size: .
j_call: TRBJ2-7
v_call: TRBV9

cdr3_aa: CARRDLSSYEQYF
clone_size: .
j_call: TRBJ2-7
v_call: TRBV30

cdr3_aa: CASSHLGQGEGTEAFF
clone_size: .
j_call: TRBJ1-1
v_call: TRBV5-1

cdr3_aa: CASSLKTGGGYGYTF
clone_size: .
j_call: TRBJ1-2
v_call: TRBV27

cdr3_aa: CASSSRGEHGYTF
clone_size: .
j_call: TRBJ1-2
v_call: TRBV7-9

cdr3_aa: CASSLTPETGAFF
clone_size: .
j_call: TRBJ1-1
v_call: TRBV7-3

cdr3_aa: CASSQGLQTYEQYF
clone_size: .
j_call: TRBJ2-7
v_call: TRBV6-5

cdr3_aa: CATSRTSSQETQYF
clone_size: .
j_call: TRBJ2-5
v_call: TRBV15

cdr3_aa: CASSISGQVGNEQFF
clone_size: .
j_call: TRBJ2-1
v_call: TRBV19

cdr3_aa: CASSSRRVPYEQYF
clone_size: .
j_call: TRBJ2-7
v_call: TRBV7-8

cdr3_aa: CAISRAQGNTGELFF
clone_size: .
j_call: TRBJ2-2
v_call: TRBV10-3

cdr3_aa: CASSQDLRAGEQFF
clone_size: .
j_call: TRBJ2-1
v_call: TRBV14

cdr3_aa: CASSIWSSGSRYEQYF
clone_size: .
j_call: TRBJ2-7
v_call: TRBV19

cdr3_aa: CASSQQSTGGLQGYTF
clone_size: .
j_call: TRBJ1-2
v_call: TRBV4-2

cdr3_aa: CASSSYSGGPSYEQYF
clone_size: .
j_call: TRBJ2-7
v_call: TRBV5-1

cdr3_aa: CASSSQGAKNIQYF
clone_size: .
j_call: TRBJ2-4
v_call: TRBV7-8

cdr3_aa: CASSLARGQGNYEQYF
clone_size: .
j_call: TRBJ2-7
v_call: TRBV5-1

cdr3_aa: CASSASDGSSYEQYF
clone_size: .
j_call: TRBJ2-7
v_call: TRBV19

cdr3_aa: CASSLVLDSQRTDTQYF
clone_size: .
j_call: TRBJ2-3
v_call: TRBV5-6

cdr3_aa: CASSIVTGNDGETQYF
clone_size: .
j_call: TRBJ2-5
v_call: TRBV19

cdr3_aa: CAIGIQGWDQPQHF
clone_size: .
j_call: TRBJ1-5
v_call: TRBV10-3

cdr3_aa: CAWSVRTSALYNEQFF
clone_size: once
j_call: TRBJ2-1
v_call: TRBV30

cdr3_aa: CASSRKALAGGPDTQYF
clone_size: .
j_call: TRBJ2-3
v_call: TRBV7-6

cdr3_aa: CASSYRRGLYGYTF
clone_size: .
j_call: TRBJ1-2
v_call: TRBV5-1

cdr3_aa: CASSLGAQEEYEQYF
clone_size: .
j_call: TRBJ2-7
v_call: TRBV27

cdr3_aa: CASSIQLGLAKNIQYF
clone_size: .
j_call: TRBJ2-4
v_call: TRBV19

cdr3_aa: CASSSQDSYEQYF
clone_size: .
j_call: TRBJ2-7
v_call: TRBV27

cdr3_aa: CASSPGQGSTEAFF
clone_size: .
j_call: TRBJ1-1
v_call: TRBV28

cdr3_aa: CASSLVRRADTQYF
clone_size: .
j_call: TRBJ2-3
v_call: TRBV7-2

cdr3_aa: CASSLGPEGPQHF
clone_size: .
j_call: TRBJ1-5
v_call: TRBV7-9

cdr3_aa: CASSSSRQYRPSNYGYTF
clone_size: few
j_call: TRBJ1-2
v_call: TRBV27

cdr3_aa: CASSEEGSYNEQFF
clone_size: .
j_call: TRBJ2-1
v_call: TRBV2

cdr3_aa: CASEGVTLDTQYF
clone_size: .
j_call: TRBJ2-3
v_call: TRBV7-8

cdr3_aa: CASSLRVSYEQYF
clone_size: .
j_call: TRBJ2-7
v_call: TRBV7-2

cdr3_aa: CASSPTSGDTYEQYF
clone_size: .
j_call: TRBJ2-7
v_call: TRBV5-4